Below, 14 T cell receptor beta chains from the same sample are listed, as sequenced in a study of response to subunit inactivated influenza vaccine. In TCRdb, the RT-PCR reads were re-called with MiXCR into one record per CDR3 protein. The top ten clones hold 9.5% to 11% of a sample with about 570,000 distinct CDR3 sequences, around 11% of them seen once. These data were likewise used in another study, on T cells expressing NK-cell markers. That work contributes: The authors generated TCR beta cDNA through 5'RACE template switching with UMIs.

The material sequenced was PBMCs from blood, taken on the day of vaccination. All receptors derive from a man aged 45-60 years who received an inactivated influenza vaccine.

J is TRBJ2-1 and V is TRBV25-1, with D possibly being TRBD1 or TRBD2 (5 bases each). This CDR3 region has 15 residues. The germline CDR1 and CDR2 sequences are MGHDK and SYGVNS. Trimming cost V 4 bases and J 4 bases, with 14 bases left between them. The CDR3 loop is CASSGGTTLYNEQFF. In nucleotides, the CDR3 is TGTGCCAGCAGTGGAGGGACGACGCTTTACAATGAGCAGTTCTTC. Complete variable domain (other parts from reference TRBV25-1 and TRBJ2-1): EADIYQTPRYLVIGTGKKITLECSQTMGHDKMYWYQQDPGMELHLIHYSYGVNSTEKGDLSSESTVSRIRTEHFPLTLESARPSHTSQYLCASSGGTTLYNEQFFGPGTRLTVL.

On this clonotype itself: One end of the junction does not line up with germline, which may come from a read error. The chain combines TRBV6-2 or TRBV6-3 with TRBJ1-2; TRBD1 agrees at 9 bases. This CDR3 region has 13 residues. The germline V gene encodes CDR1 MNHEY and CDR2 SVGEGT. As DNA, the CDR3 is TGTGCCTGCAGACAGGGGGCTAACTATGGCTACACCTTC. Encoded protein: CACRQGANYGYTF.

This clonotype was seen just once. CDR3: CASSLRSSVEQFF. The CDR3 bases are TGTGCCAGCAGCTTGCGTAGCTCGGTTGAGCAGTTCTTC. The genes are TRBV5-5 and TRBJ2-1, with D hard to call. V lost 1 base, J lost 9 bases, and 11 bases lay in between. Germline CDR1 is SGHKS and CDR2 is YYEKEE (reference sequence). This CDR3 is built from 13 residues.

The CDR3 is CASSQARVGSPVLTF. CDR3 DNA sequence: TGTGCCAGCAGCCAAGCCCGGGTGGGGTCCCCCGTCCTGACTTTC. This chain links TRBV3-1 with TRBJ2-6; the D is unclear. Trimming took 1 base from V and 12 from J, leaving 16 bases between them. The germline CDR1 and CDR2 sequences are LGHDT and YNNKEL (reference sequence). This CDR3 region has 15 residues.

This clonotype was detected a few times. V and J are TRBV19 and TRBJ2-5; 8 bases line up with TRBD1. Germline CDR1 LNHDA, CDR2 SQIVND (reference sequence). The CDR3 consists of 16 residues. V lost 1 base and J lost 1; bases outside the gene matches: 5. The chain's CDR3 is CASSIGDRGLQETQYF. The DNA of the CDR3 is TGTGCCAGTAGTATAGGTGACAGGGGCCTCCAAGAGACCCAGTACTTC. Full variable domain (outside the CDR3, taken from reference TRBV19 and TRBJ2-5): DGGITQSPKYLFRKEGQNVTLSCEQNLNHDAMYWYRQDPGQGLRLIYYSQIVNDFQKGDIAEGYSVSREKKESFPLTVTSAQKNPTAFYLCASSIGDRGLQETQYFGPGTRLLVL.

V and J are TRBV12-3 or TRBV12-4 and TRBJ2-7, with D possibly matching TRBD2 (5 bases). CDR3 length equals 14 residues. V was cut by 4 bases and J by 1 base, with 11 bases left in between. The CDR3 loop reads CASSSGVRSYEQYF. The CDR3 region has the DNA TGTGCCAGCAGTTCCGGGGTGAGATCCTACGAGCAGTACTTC.

This chain links TRBV30 with TRBJ2-5; the D gene is possibly TRBD1 (5 bases). Trimming removed 3 bases from V and 4 bases from J, with 15 bases in between. The CDR3 contains 14 residues. In germline, CDR1 is GTSNPN, CDR2 SVGIG (reference sequence). DNA for the CDR3: TGTGCCTGGAGGGCCCCAGGGATTATAGAGACCCAGTACTTC. Its protein product is CAWRAPGIIETQYF.

This clonotype was observed a handful of times. This rearrangement joins TRBV7-2 to TRBJ2-7; D possibly corresponds to TRBD1 (6 bases). Germline V gene data show CDR1 as SGHTA and CDR2 as FQGNSA. CDR3 length: 13 amino acids. The V and J ends lost 2 bases and 6 bases respectively, with 11 bases between them. The CDR3 sequence: CASSLKQGPEQYF. CDR3 DNA: TGTGCCAGCAGCTTAAAACAGGGACCCGAGCAGTACTTC.

The sample holds many counts of this clonotype. The rearrangement uses TRBV7-2 and TRBJ2-4, with 7 nucleotides matching TRBD2. V shed 1 base and J 6 bases; nucleotides not matched to a gene: 3. Germline assignment: CDR1 SGHTA and CDR2 FQGNSA. This CDR3 comprises 14 residues. As DNA, the CDR3 is TGTGCCAGCAGCTTAGGCTGGGGGGGAAACATTCAGTACTTC. Translating it yields CASSLGWGGNIQYF.

This clonotype was picked up a small number of times. The chain has TRBV28 and TRBJ2-2, with D maybe TRBD1 (6 bases). The CDR3 covers 17 residues. Germline V gene data show CDR1 as MDHEN and CDR2 as SYDVKM. Trimming left V 5 bases short and J 0 bases short, with 16 bases between. The CDR3 region is CASSLDSLYTNTGELFF. The CDR3 bases are TGTGCCAGCAGTCTGGACAGCTTATATACGAACACCGGGGAGCTGTTTTTT.

J is TRBJ2-7 and V is TRBV19; TRBD1 is a possible D gene (5 bases). Trimming pared 6 bases from V and 2 bases from J, leaving 11 bases between. CDR3 length equals 13 residues. CDR1 LNHDA and CDR2 SQIVND come from the germline V gene (reference sequence). CDR3 DNA: TGTGCCAGTAGGTCACGACAGACCTACGAGCAGTACTTC. The encoded protein is CASRSRQTYEQYF. Looking up the rest from reference TRBV19 and TRBJ2-7 gives the full variable domain: DGGITQSPKYLFRKEGQNVTLSCEQNLNHDAMYWYRQDPGQGLRLIYYSQIVNDFQKGDIAEGYSVSREKKESFPLTVTSAQKNPTAFYLCASRSRQTYEQYFGPGTRLTVT.

This clonotype was counted only a few times. The chain combines TRBV4-2 with TRBJ2-1; 9 nucleotides align to TRBD2. The V segment lost 3 bases and the J segment 0 bases; nucleotides outside the gene matches: 3. CDR3 length: 16 residues. CDR1 and CDR2 from the germline V gene are LGHNA and YNFKEQ. In DNA, the CDR3 is TGTGCCAGCAGCCAGGGAGCGGGGGGCTCCTACAATGAGCAGTTCTTC. Its protein is CASSQGAGGSYNEQFF.

The V call is TRBV10-3, the J call TRBJ2-5; 8 bases map to TRBD2. Trimming took 5 bases from V and 5 from J; bases not matched to a gene: 4. The germline V gene has CDR1 ENHRY and CDR2 SYGVKD. The CDR3 length is 13 residues. CDR3 sequence reads: CAISSGSVETQYF. The CDR3 nucleotides are TGTGCCATCAGTAGCGGGAGCGTTGAGACCCAGTACTTC.

This clonotype came up many times. The V call is TRBV3-1, the J call TRBJ2-7; perhaps TRBD1 as D (6 bases). V dropped 4 bases and J dropped 6 bases, with 10 bases sitting between them. The CDR3 has 12 amino acids. The germline CDR1 and CDR2 sequences are LGHDT and YNNKEL (reference sequence). CDR3 in amino acids: CASSLQGSEQYF. CDR3 nucleotides: TGTGCCAGCAGCCTACAGGGTTCCGAGCAGTACTTC.